This TCR beta chain originates from a study of monozygotic twins with inflammatory bowel disease. TCRdb re-called the 5' RACE reads; one entry per CDR3 protein, DNA not given. The sample table includes fewer than 450,000 distinct CDR3 sequences. CDR1 and CDR2 from the germline V gene are DFQATT and SNEGSKA (reference sequence). This CDR3 region has 14 residues. The clonotype comes from a human donor with ulcerative colitis or Crohn's disease, or a healthy co-twin of an affected twin (not recorded which). The chain recombines TRBV20-1 with TRBJ1-6; TCRdb returns TRBD1, unconfirmable since there is no DNA. The sequenced material came from blood. CDR3 sequence reads: CSARDRLGKGSLHF.